This T cell receptor (beta chain) was captured by sequencing in a study of blood T cell repertoires in COVID-19. Across the whole study: Recovered participants had two consecutive negative NP/OP PCR tests, healthcare professional clearance, or symptom resolution. PBMCs, B-cell-depleted T cells, or T cells were the source of the cDNA or gDNA that made up the material.

Germline V gene data show CDR1 as MNHEY and CDR2 as SVGEGT. Between the trimmed V and J ends, which lost 3 bases and 5 bases, there was a span of 8 bases. CDR3 size: 12 residues. Those enrolled, adults aged 18 to 89 years, came from 20 to 25 US areas. Some clones are missing from TCRdb's copy, which holds only in-frame ones; the method was immunoSEQ multiplex PCR. The table lists under 300,000 clones, roughly 91% of them singletons, with 2% to 2.5% in the top ten. The source material was PBMCs or T cells enriched from blood (not recorded which). The V call is TRBV6-2 or TRBV6-3, the J call TRBJ2-7; weak D call: TRBD2 (6 bases). This sequence originates from a woman aged 55-69 years in a cohort exposed to, infected with or recovered from COVID-19 (not recorded which). CDR3 sequence reads: CASSYWGDEQYF. CDR3 sequence (DNA): TGTGCCAGCAGTTATTGGGGGGACGAGCAGTACTTC.